This T cell receptor beta chain was identified in a study of blood T cell repertoires in COVID-19. Study at large: T cells, B-cell-depleted T cells, or PBMCs provided the cDNA or gDNA that served as material.

Germline CDR1 and CDR2: SGHVS and FQNEAQ. The CDR3 spans 16 residues. The V segment lost 3 bases and the J segment 7 bases; nucleotides outside the gene matches: 8. Original handling: Amplifying reference gene primers gave estimates of nucleated cell counts. Measured with immunoSEQ multiplex PCR; TCRdb has only the in-frame clones, and not every one. The DNA was the basis for D and trimming; V, J and clone size are from that table. The sample lists about 150,000 clones, 86% seen once, with around 7% in the top ten. Sequenced material: peripheral blood. This rearrangement joins TRBV7-8 to TRBJ2-2, with 10 bases lining up with TRBD2. This receptor was taken from a man over 45 with active or convalescent COVID-19. The CDR3 DNA reads as TGTGCCAGCAGCTTTCACATAGCGGGGGGCGGCGGGGAGCTGTTTTTT. Its protein is CASSFHIAGGGGELFF. Using reference TRBV7-8 and TRBJ2-2 for the parts outside the CDR3, the full variable domain is GAGVSQSPRYKVAKRGQDVALRCDPISGHVSLFWYQQALGQGPEFLTYFQNEAQLDKSGLPSDRFFAERPEGSVSTLKIQRTQQEDSAVYLCASSFHIAGGGGELFFGEGSRLTVL.